These 18 T cell receptor beta chains originate from one sample sequenced in a study of shared clonotypes between healthy human individuals. Measured with immunoSEQ multiplex PCR; TCRdb has only the in-frame clones, and not every one. The sample has 1 million to 1.3 million clones, around 78% seen once. The sample taken for sequencing was memory CD4+ T cells from PBMCs. Subset given: CD45RA-negative fraction. The receptors stem from a man between 18 and 29 years old in good health. Some clones in this sample may be carry-over from other donors' samples.

The sample holds a few counts of this clone. The chain combines TRBV30 with TRBJ1-4; 7 bases are shared with TRBD1. Trimming took 4 bases from V and 8 from J; bases not matched to a gene: 13. Looked up from germline, CDR1 is GTSNPN and CDR2 is SVGIG (reference sequence). This CDR3 has 15 amino acids. The CDR3 is CAWTNLTGCWEKLFF. The CDR3 coding sequence is TGTGCCTGGACTAACCTGACAGGGTGTTGGGAAAAACTGTTTTTT.

J is TRBJ2-3 and V is TRBV7-8, with 10 nucleotides matching TRBD2. The CDR3 spans 17 residues. V gave up 0 bases and J gave up 0 bases; unmatched junction bases: 3. Germline CDR1 and CDR2: SGHVS and FQNEAQ. CDR3 residues: CASSLAVAGGSTDTQYF. The CDR3 DNA follows: TGTGCCAGCAGCTTAGCCGTAGCGGGAGGAAGCACAGATACGCAGTATTTT.

This chain's CDR3 is CASSRTGFEQFF. CDR3 nucleotide sequence: TGTGCCAGCAGCCGGACAGGGTTTGAGCAGTTCTTC. The rearrangement joins TRBV11-3 to TRBJ2-1; 8 positions match TRBD1. The CDR3 has 12 amino acids. The V and J ends lost 5 bases and 9 bases, in that order; junction bases with no gene match: 3. The germline V gene encodes CDR1 SGHNT and CDR2 YENEEA.

This clone was seen a handful of times. This rearrangement joins TRBV7-2 to TRBJ1-2, with 7 bases matching TRBD1. Germline assignment: CDR1 SGHTA and CDR2 FQGNSA. The junction had 7 bases not matched to a gene; V was cut back by 5 bases and J by 7 bases. The CDR3 consists of 13 residues. The CDR3 protein is CASSPETGLGYTF. The CDR3 DNA follows: TGTGCCAGCAGCCCCGAGACAGGGCTTGGCTACACCTTC. Full variable domain (rest looked up from reference TRBV7-2 and TRBJ1-2): GAGVSQSPSNKVTEKGKDVELRCDPISGHTALYWYRQSLGQGLEFLIYFQGNSAPDKSGLPSDRFSAERTGGSVSTLTIQRTQQEDSAVYLCASSPETGLGYTFGSGTRLTVV.

The genes are TRBV5-6 and TRBJ2-2, with a possible D match to TRBD1 (6 bases). The CDR3 is 14 residues long. Germline V gives CDR1 SGHDT, CDR2 YYEEEE. V lost 0 bases to trimming and J lost 8 bases, with 11 bases between them. The CDR3 bases are TGTGCCAGCAGCTTGGTGGGGGCGCTTGGGGAGCTGTTTTTT. It codes for CASSLVGALGELFF.

This clone turned up a few times. The V gene is TRBV2, the J gene TRBJ2-5, with 7 nucleotides matching TRBD1. The CDR3 totals 13 residues. CDR1 is SNHLY, CDR2 FYNNEI, per germline. With V trimmed by 8 bases and J by 2 bases, 5 bases remained unmatched. CDR3 nucleotides: TGTGCCAGCTTACGGGGACAGCAAGAGACCCAGTACTTC. It encodes CASLRGQQETQYF.

This sequence joins TRBV19 and TRBJ2-6, with D possibly being TRBD1 (6 bases). The CDR3 is 18 amino acids. V dropped 4 bases and J dropped 0 bases, with 16 bases sitting between them. Germline assignment: CDR1 LNHDA and CDR2 SQIVND (reference sequence). The CDR3 DNA reads as TGTGCCAGTAGTACGGACAGATATACCTACTCTGGGGCCAACGTCCTGACTTTC. The encoded protein is CASSTDRYTYSGANVLTF. The full variable domain, in which reference TRBV19 and TRBJ2-6 provide the parts outside the CDR3, is DGGITQSPKYLFRKEGQNVTLSCEQNLNHDAMYWYRQDPGQGLRLIYYSQIVNDFQKGDIAEGYSVSREKKESFPLTVTSAQKNPTAFYLCASSTDRYTYSGANVLTFGAGSRLTVL.

The chain couples TRBV19 to TRBJ2-5; 11 positions match TRBD2. Germline assignment: CDR1 LNHDA and CDR2 SQIVND (reference sequence). With 6 bases clipped from V and 5 bases from J, the junction kept 5 bases outside the gene matches. There are 14 residues in the CDR3. The CDR3 sequence is CASSPGLAGETQYF. Here the CDR3 DNA reads TGTGCCAGTAGCCCCGGACTAGCGGGTGAGACCCAGTACTTC.

V is TRBV7-2 and J is TRBJ2-5, with 7 positions matching TRBD1. This CDR3 is built from 14 residues. Trimming removed 3 bases from V and 2 bases from J; junction bases left unmatched: 3. The germline CDR1 and CDR2 sequences are SGHTA and FQGNSA. The CDR3 nucleotides are TGTGCCAGCAGCTTTACAGGGGTTCAAGAGACCCAGTACTTC. Its translation is CASSFTGVQETQYF. Supplemented by reference TRBV7-2 and TRBJ2-5, the full variable domain reads GAGVSQSPSNKVTEKGKDVELRCDPISGHTALYWYRQSLGQGLEFLIYFQGNSAPDKSGLPSDRFSAERTGGSVSTLTIQRTQQEDSAVYLCASSFTGVQETQYFGPGTRLLVL.

This chain joins TRBV5-1 and TRBJ1-3, with a tentative D call TRBD1 (6 bases). The V and J ends lost 4 bases and 7 bases respectively, with 21 bases between them. CDR1 SGHRS and CDR2 YFSETQ come from the germline V gene. This CDR3 spans 16 amino acids. The CDR3: CASSPRGGQGRNTIYF. The DNA for the CDR3 is TGCGCCAGCAGCCCCAGAGGTGGGCAGGGGAGGAACACCATATATTTT.

CDR3 loop: CAIARGGKETQYF. DNA for the CDR3: TGTGCCATAGCCAGGGGAGGGAAAGAGACCCAGTACTTC. The chain links TRBV28 to TRBJ2-5, with a tentative D call TRBD2 (7 bases). The germline gives CDR1 MDHEN, CDR2 SYDVKM. The CDR3 runs to 13 residues. V dropped 10 bases and J dropped 3 bases, with 15 bases sitting between them.

The chain recombines TRBV6-1 with TRBJ2-3; D may match TRBD1 or TRBD2 (7 bases each). V was pared by 4 bases and J by 1 base, with 15 bases between. The CDR3 extends over 16 amino acids. CDR1 and CDR2 from the germline V gene are MNHNS and SASEGT. The CDR3 bases are TGTGCCAGCAGTGGCCACAGGGGAGGGGGCACAGATACGCAGTATTTT. Protein: CASSGHRGGGTDTQYF.

This sequence joins TRBV9 and TRBJ1-3; D remains ambiguous. V lost 2 bases, J lost 0 bases, and 9 bases lay in between. CDR1 is SGDLS, CDR2 YYNGEE, per germline. CDR3 size: 15 residues. The CDR3 spells CASSVDGISGNTIYF. The CDR3 DNA sequence: TGTGCCAGCAGCGTGGACGGAATCTCTGGAAACACCATATATTTT.

This chain joins TRBV4-2 and TRBJ1-5; D gene ambiguous. CDR1 is LGHNA, CDR2 YNFKEQ, per germline. The CDR3 is made up of 17 amino acids. Trimming removed 0 bases at V and 4 bases at J, with 16 bases between. The CDR3 DNA sequence: TGTGCCAGCAGCCAAGATGGGAAGGGAGATCGGAATCAGCCCCAGCATTTT. It codes for CASSQDGKGDRNQPQHF.

Details on this clone: The same CDR3 arises from other DNA sequences in this sample as well. V gene TRBV10-3 combines with J gene TRBJ1-1; a possible D gene is TRBD1 (5 bases). Deletions cut 6 bases from V and 3 bases from J, with 11 bases between. The CDR3 has 13 residues. The germline V gene encodes CDR1 ENHRY and CDR2 SYGVKD. The CDR3 DNA reads TGTGCCATCAGGGGACGGGGGGACACTGAAGCTTTCTTT. Its translation: CAIRGRGDTEAFF.

The chain recombines TRBV10-3 with TRBJ2-7; 10 nucleotides agree with TRBD2. J lost 1 base, V lost 4 bases, and 13 bases had no gene match. This CDR3 is built from 18 residues. Germline V gene sequence: CDR1 ENHRY, CDR2 SYGVKD. CDR3 amino acids: CAISGLGAGGPQSYEQYF. CDR3 DNA sequence: TGTGCCATCAGTGGGCTTGGAGCGGGAGGGCCCCAATCCTACGAGCAGTACTTC.

The chain's CDR3 is CASSSRPGRGTDTQYF. For the CDR3, the DNA is TGTGCCAGCAGTTCCCGACCCGGGAGGGGCACAGATACGCAGTATTTT. This sequence joins TRBV5-6 and TRBJ2-3, with 8 bases matching TRBD2. Germline V gene data show CDR1 as SGHDT and CDR2 as YYEEEE. The ends lost 5 bases at V and 1 base at J; junction bases unmatched: 9. The CDR3 has 16 residues.

The chain combines TRBV5-1 with TRBJ1-2, with 9 bases fitting TRBD1. Germline V gene sequence: CDR1 SGHRS, CDR2 YFSETQ. Unmatched junction bases numbered 8, after V lost 4 bases and J lost 4 bases. This CDR3 contains 15 residues. The CDR3 DNA reads TGCGCCAGCAGCCTCCGGACAGGGGTCTCCTATGGCTACACCTTC. Protein sequence: CASSLRTGVSYGYTF.